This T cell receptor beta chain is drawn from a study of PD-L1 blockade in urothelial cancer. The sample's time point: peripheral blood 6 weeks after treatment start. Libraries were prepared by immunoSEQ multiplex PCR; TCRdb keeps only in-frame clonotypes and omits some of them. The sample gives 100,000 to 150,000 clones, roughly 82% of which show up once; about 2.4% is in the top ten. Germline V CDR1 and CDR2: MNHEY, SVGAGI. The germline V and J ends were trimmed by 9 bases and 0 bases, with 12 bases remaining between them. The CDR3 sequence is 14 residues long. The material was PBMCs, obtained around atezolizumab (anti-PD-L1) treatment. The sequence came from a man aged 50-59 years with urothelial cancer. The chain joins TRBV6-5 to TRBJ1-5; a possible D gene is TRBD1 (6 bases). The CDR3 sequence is CARNREYSNQPQHF. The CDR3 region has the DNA TGTGCCAGAAACAGGGAATATAGCAATCAGCCCCAGCATTTT.